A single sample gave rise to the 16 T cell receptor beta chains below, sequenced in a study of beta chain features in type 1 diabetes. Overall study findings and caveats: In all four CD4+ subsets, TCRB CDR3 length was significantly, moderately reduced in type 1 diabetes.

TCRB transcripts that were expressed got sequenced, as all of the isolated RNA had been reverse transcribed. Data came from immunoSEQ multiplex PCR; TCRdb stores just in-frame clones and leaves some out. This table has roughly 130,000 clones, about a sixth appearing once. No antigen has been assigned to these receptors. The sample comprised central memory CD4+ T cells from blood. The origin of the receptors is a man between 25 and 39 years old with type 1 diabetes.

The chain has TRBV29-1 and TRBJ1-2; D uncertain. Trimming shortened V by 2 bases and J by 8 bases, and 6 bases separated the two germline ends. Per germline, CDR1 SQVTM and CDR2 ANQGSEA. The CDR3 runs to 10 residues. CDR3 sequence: CSVEYVGYTF. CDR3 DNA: TGCAGCGTTGAATATGTGGGCTACACCTTC. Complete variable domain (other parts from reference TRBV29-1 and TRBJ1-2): SAVISQKPSRDICQRGTSLTIQCQVDSQVTMMFWYRQQPGQSLTLIATANQGSEATYESGFVIDKFPISRPNLTFSTLTVSNMSPEDSSIYLCSVEYVGYTFGSGTRLTVV.

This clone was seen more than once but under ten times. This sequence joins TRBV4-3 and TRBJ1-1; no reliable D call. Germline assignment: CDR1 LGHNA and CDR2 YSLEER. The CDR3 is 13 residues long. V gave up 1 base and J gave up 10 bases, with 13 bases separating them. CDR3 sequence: CASSQVYGSGAFF. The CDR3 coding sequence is TGCGCCAGCAGCCAAGTGTACGGGAGTGGAGCTTTCTTT.

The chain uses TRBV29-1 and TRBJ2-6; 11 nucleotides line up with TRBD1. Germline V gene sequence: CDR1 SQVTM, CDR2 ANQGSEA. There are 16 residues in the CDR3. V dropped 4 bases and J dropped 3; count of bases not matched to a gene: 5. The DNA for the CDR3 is TGCAGCGTTGTCGGACAGGGGGCGCTTGGGGCCAACGTCCTGACTTTC. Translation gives CSVVGQGALGANVLTF.

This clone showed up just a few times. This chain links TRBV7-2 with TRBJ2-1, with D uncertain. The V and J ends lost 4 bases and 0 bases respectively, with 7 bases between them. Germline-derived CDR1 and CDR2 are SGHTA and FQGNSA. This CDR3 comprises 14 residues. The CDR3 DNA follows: TGTGCCAGCAGCTCCCGGACCTCCTACAATGAGCAGTTCTTC. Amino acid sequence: CASSSRTSYNEQFF. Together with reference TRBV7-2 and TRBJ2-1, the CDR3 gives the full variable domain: GAGVSQSPSNKVTEKGKDVELRCDPISGHTALYWYRQSLGQGLEFLIYFQGNSAPDKSGLPSDRFSAERTGGSVSTLTIQRTQQEDSAVYLCASSSRTSYNEQFFGPGTRLTVL.

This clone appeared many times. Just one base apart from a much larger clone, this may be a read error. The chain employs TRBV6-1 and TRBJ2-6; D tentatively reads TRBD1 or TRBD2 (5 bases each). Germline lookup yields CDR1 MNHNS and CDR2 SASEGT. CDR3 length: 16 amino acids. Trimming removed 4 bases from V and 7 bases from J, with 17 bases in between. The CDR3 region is CASSAPGADGANVLTF. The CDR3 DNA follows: TGTGCCAGCAGTGCGCCCGGGGCGGACGGTGCCAACGTCCTGACTTTC.

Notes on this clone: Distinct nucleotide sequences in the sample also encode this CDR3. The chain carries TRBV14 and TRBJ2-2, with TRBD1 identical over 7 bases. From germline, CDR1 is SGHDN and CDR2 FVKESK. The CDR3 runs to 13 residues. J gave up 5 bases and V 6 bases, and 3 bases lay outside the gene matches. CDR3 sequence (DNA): TGTGCCAGCAGACTACAGGGGACCGGGGAGCTGTTTTTT. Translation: CASRLQGTGELFF.

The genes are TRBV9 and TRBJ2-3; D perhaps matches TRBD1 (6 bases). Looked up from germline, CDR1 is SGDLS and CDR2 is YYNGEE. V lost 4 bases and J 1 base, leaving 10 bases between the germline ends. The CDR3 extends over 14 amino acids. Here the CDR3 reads CASSPAGGTDTQYF. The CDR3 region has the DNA TGTGCCAGCAGCCCCGCAGGGGGCACAGATACGCAGTATTTT.

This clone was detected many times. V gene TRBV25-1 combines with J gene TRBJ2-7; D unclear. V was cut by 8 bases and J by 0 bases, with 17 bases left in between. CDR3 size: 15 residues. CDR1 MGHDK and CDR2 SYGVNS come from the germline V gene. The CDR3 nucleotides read TGTGCCAGCGAGGATCCAGAATCTTTCTCCTACGAGCAGTACTTC. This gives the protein CASEDPESFSYEQYF.

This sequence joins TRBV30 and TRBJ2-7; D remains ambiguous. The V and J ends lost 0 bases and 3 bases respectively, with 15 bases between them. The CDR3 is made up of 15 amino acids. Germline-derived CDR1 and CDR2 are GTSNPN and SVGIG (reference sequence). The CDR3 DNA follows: TGTGCCTGGAGTGTATTGGCAGGTAAATTCTACGAGCAGTACTTC. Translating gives CAWSVLAGKFYEQYF. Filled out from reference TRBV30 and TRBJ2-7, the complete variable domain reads SQTIHQWPATLVQPVGSPLSLECTVEGTSNPNLYWYRQAAGRGLQLLFYSVGIGQISSEVPQNLSASRPQDRQFILSSKKLLLSDSGFYLCAWSVLAGKFYEQYFGPGTRLTVT.

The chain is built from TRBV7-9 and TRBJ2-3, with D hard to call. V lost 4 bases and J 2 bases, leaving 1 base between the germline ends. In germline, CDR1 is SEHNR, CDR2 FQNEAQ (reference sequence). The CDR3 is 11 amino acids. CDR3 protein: CASSSTDTQYF. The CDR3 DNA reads TGTGCCAGCAGCTCCACAGATACGCAGTATTTT.

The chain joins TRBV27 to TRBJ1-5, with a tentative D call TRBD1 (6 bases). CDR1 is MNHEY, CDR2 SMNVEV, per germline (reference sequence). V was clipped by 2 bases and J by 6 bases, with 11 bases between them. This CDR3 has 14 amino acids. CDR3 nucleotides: TGTGCCAGCAGTTTAATGGGGGCCGGTCAGCCCCAGCATTTT. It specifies CASSLMGAGQPQHF.

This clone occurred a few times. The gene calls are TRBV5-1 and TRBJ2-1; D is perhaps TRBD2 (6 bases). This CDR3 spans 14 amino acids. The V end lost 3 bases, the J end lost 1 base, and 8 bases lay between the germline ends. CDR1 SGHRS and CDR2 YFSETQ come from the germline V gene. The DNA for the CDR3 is TGCGCCAGCAGCTCTAGCGTGTCCTACAATGAGCAGTTCTTC. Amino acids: CASSSSVSYNEQFF.

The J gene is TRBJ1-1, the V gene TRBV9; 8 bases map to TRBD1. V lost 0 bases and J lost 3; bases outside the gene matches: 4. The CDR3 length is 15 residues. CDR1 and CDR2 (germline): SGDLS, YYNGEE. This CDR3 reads CASSVGGTGDTEAFF. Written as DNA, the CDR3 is TGTGCCAGCAGCGTAGGTGGGACAGGCGACACTGAAGCTTTCTTT.

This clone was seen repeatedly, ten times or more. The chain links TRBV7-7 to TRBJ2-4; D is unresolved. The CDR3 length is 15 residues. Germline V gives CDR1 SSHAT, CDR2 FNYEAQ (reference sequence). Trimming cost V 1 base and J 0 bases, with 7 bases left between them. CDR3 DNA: TGTGCCAGCAGCTTAGGGACGGGAGCCAAAAACATTCAGTACTTC. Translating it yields CASSLGTGAKNIQYF.

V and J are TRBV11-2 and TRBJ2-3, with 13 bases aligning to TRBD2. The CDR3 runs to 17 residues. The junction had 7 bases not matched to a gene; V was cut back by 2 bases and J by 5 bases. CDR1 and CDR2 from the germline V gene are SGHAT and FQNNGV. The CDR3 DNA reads TGTGCCAGCAGCTTAACTAGCGGGGGGGCTGAGAGAGATACGCAGTATTTT. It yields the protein CASSLTSGGAERDTQYF. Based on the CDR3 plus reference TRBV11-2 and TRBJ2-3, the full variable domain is EAGVAQSPRYKIIEKRQSVAFWCNPISGHATLYWYQQILGQGPKLLIQFQNNGVVDDSQLPKDRFSAERLKGVDSTLKIQPAKLEDSAVYLCASSLTSGGAERDTQYFGPGTRLTVL.

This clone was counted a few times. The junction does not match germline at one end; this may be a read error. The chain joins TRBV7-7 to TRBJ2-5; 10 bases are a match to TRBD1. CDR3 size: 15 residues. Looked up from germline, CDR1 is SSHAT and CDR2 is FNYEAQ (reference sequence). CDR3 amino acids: CASSSGQGGFETQYF. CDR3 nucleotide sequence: TGTGCTAGCAGCTCCGGACAGGGGGGATTTGAGACCCAGTACTTC. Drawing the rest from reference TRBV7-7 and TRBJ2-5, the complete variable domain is GAGVSQSPRYKVTKRGQDVTLRCDPISSHATLYWYQQALGQGPEFLTYFNYEAQPDKSGLPSDRFSAERPEGSISTLTIQRTEQRDSAMYRCASSSGQGGFETQYFGPGTRLLVL.